The 12 T cell receptor beta chains presented below share a single source sample, sequenced in a study of vaccination effects on CD4 cells after COVID-19. The antigens for these receptors are not known. Assay used: immunoSEQ multiplex PCR; TCRdb lists only in-frame clones, some missing. The table has roughly 45,000 clones, approximately 70% seen once. Before any sequencing was done, the ViraFEST assay used viral peptide pools to expand antigen-specific CD4+ T cells. At the end of around 11 days of culture, CD4+ T cells were isolated. Infection with SARS-CoV-2 occurred in the person between March and December 2020, and PCR confirmed it. Sample: CD4+ T cells from PBMCs cultured with a peptide pool, taken before COVID-19 vaccination. The receptors stem from a human donor who had a prior SARS-CoV-2 infection.

The chain joins TRBV5-3 to TRBJ2-3, with 14 bases that match TRBD2. TRBV5-3 is flagged as an ORF with uncertain function. There are 19 residues in the CDR3. J gave up 4 bases and V 4 bases, and 14 bases lay outside the gene matches. In nucleotides, the CDR3 is TGTGCCAGAAGCCTGACTAGCGGGGGGGCAGGTATGAAGTCAGATACGCAGTATTTT. Its translation: CARSLTSGGAGMKSDTQYF.

The chain links TRBV5-1 to TRBJ1-2; unclear D gene. The length of the CDR3 is 16 residues. Trimming took off 0 bases at V and 4 bases at J, with 16 bases between the two ends. Germline lookup yields CDR1 SGHRS and CDR2 YFSETQ. The DNA for the CDR3 is TGCGCCAGCAGCTTGGCCTCGTTGGGGTTATCCTATGGCTACACCTTC. Amino acids: CASSLASLGLSYGYTF.

The V call is TRBV27, the J call TRBJ2-3; a possible D gene is TRBD2 (6 bases). V lost 3 bases, J lost 0 bases, and 13 bases lay in between. The CDR3 runs 16 residues. Per the germline V gene, CDR1 is MNHEY and CDR2 is SMNVEV (reference sequence). The CDR3 sequence is CASSLSLGGSTDTQYF. The DNA for the CDR3 is TGTGCCAGCAGTTTGTCTCTCGGGGGTAGCACAGATACGCAGTATTTT.

The chain has TRBV7-3 and TRBJ1-1; D gene uncertain. V lost 4 bases and J lost 0, with 6 bases in between. The CDR3 is 13 amino acids. Looked up from germline, CDR1 is SGHTA and CDR2 is FQGTGA. The CDR3 protein is CASSSSMNTEAFF. The CDR3 region has the DNA TGTGCCAGCAGCTCCTCAATGAACACTGAAGCTTTCTTT.

This clone occurred a few times. The chain combines TRBV6-4 with TRBJ2-3; D is unclear. Per the germline V gene, CDR1 is MRHNA and CDR2 is SNTAGT. Trimming left V 3 bases short and J 1 base short, with 11 bases between. This CDR3 region has 15 residues. The CDR3 DNA follows: TGTGCCAGCAGTGAAGCGAGAAGGGGCACAGATACGCAGTATTTT. Translated, it gives CASSEARRGTDTQYF.

The CDR3 here is CASSVDGSVGWPYEQYF. The CDR3 DNA reads TGTGCCAGCAGCGTAGACGGGTCCGTCGGGTGGCCCTACGAGCAGTACTTC. The chain uses TRBV9 and TRBJ2-7; D gene uncertain. Per the germline V gene, CDR1 is SGDLS and CDR2 is YYNGEE. V shed 0 bases and J shed 2 bases, with 18 bases lying between them. The length of the CDR3 is 17 residues. Variable domain in full (rest from reference TRBV9 and TRBJ2-7): DSGVTQTPKHLITATGQRVTLRCSPRSGDLSVYWYQQSLDQGLQFLIQYYNGEERAKGNILERFSAQQFPDLHSELNLSSLELGDSALYFCASSVDGSVGWPYEQYFGPGTRLTVT.

This chain uses TRBV3-1 (or the pseudogene TRBV3-2) with TRBJ2-3; possible D gene TRBD2, 5 bases. Germline V gene sequence: CDR1 LGHDT, CDR2 YNNKEL (reference sequence). This CDR3 contains 14 residues. Trimming shortened V by 4 bases and J by 1 base, and 9 bases separated the two germline ends. The DNA for the CDR3 is TGTGCCAGCAGCCTCTTACTAGGCACAGATACGCAGTATTTT. It specifies CASSLLLGTDTQYF.

This clone turned up a few times. The chain has TRBV4-1 and TRBJ1-1; tentative D call: TRBD1 (6 bases). Per the germline V gene, CDR1 is MGHRA and CDR2 is YSYEKL. The CDR3 runs to 17 residues. Trimming took 3 bases from V and 5 from J, leaving 22 bases between them. The CDR3 is CASSHSGVAKGGTEAFF. In DNA, the CDR3 is TGCGCCAGCAGCCACTCAGGGGTCGCCAAGGGGGGGACTGAAGCTTTCTTT.

V and J are TRBV15 and TRBJ2-5; no clear D. Germline V gives CDR1 LNHNV, CDR2 YYDKDF (reference sequence). The length of the CDR3 is 14 residues. Trimming stripped 0 bases from V and 4 bases from J, with 9 bases between. Here the CDR3 DNA reads TGTGCCACCAGCAGAGATCCAGGACGAGAGACCCAGTACTTC. The encoded protein is CATSRDPGRETQYF.

This clone was detected a few times. In DNA form, the CDR3 reads TGTGCCAGCAGCGCCGGACTAGCGGGGGTTCTAACCGGGGAGCTGTTTTTT. It encodes CASSAGLAGVLTGELFF. J is TRBJ2-2 and V is TRBV13; 13 bases fit TRBD2. CDR3 size: 17 residues. Germline V gene sequence: CDR1 PRHDT, CDR2 FYEKMQ (reference sequence). V trimming: 5 bases; J trimming: 5 bases; junction bases outside the gene matches: 8. The full variable domain, in which reference TRBV13 and TRBJ2-2 provide the parts outside the CDR3, is AAGVIQSPRHLIKEKRETATLKCYPIPRHDTVYWYQQGPGQDPQFLISFYEKMQSDKGSIPDRFSAQQFSDYHSELNMSSLELGDSALYFCASSAGLAGVLTGELFFGEGSRLTVL.

The chain is built from TRBV5-4 and TRBJ2-1; the D is unclear. Deletions cut 2 bases from V and 10 bases from J, with 19 bases between. The CDR3 length is 15 residues. Germline V gene lookup returns CDR1 SGHNT and CDR2 YYREEE (reference sequence). The chain's CDR3 is CASSFPLYRSGEQFF. The CDR3 DNA reads as TGTGCCAGCAGCTTCCCCCTTTATAGGTCCGGGGAGCAGTTCTTC.

V gene TRBV27 combines with J gene TRBJ1-4; D may be TRBD1 (6 bases). The CDR3 runs 16 residues. The germline V and J ends were trimmed by 6 bases and 2 bases, with 16 bases remaining between them. Germline V gene lookup returns CDR1 MNHEY and CDR2 SMNVEV (reference sequence). CDR3 nucleotides: TGTGCCAGCAGACCCCCAGGGGACCTTACTAATGAAAAACTGTTTTTT. The encoded protein is CASRPPGDLTNEKLFF.